The 8 T cell receptor beta chains below all came from one sample that was sequenced in a study of Ad26.COV2.S vaccination and SARS-CoV-2 variants. Profiled with immunoSEQ multiplex PCR; TCRdb holds only in-frame clones, not every one. The data show over 450,000 clones, approximately 90% seen once. Regarding treatment: roughly 18 received Ad26.COV2.S at low or high dose, single or two shots; about 5 received placebo; per-sample allocation not given. Day 63 after the first vaccine or placebo injection was the time point for sampling. The sample was peripheral blood, taken in a trial of Ad26.COV2.S vaccine versus placebo. Receptors originate from a person aged 18 to 59 who received the Ad26.COV2.S COVID-19 vaccine or a placebo.

V is TRBV5-8 and J is TRBJ1-5; 7 bases fit TRBD1. Germline V gene sequence: CDR1 SGHTS, CDR2 YDEGEE. The CDR3 is 16 residues long. J gave up 0 bases and V 4 bases, and 7 bases lay outside the gene matches. DNA of the CDR3: TGTGCCAGCAGCCCTCGGGACAGAGTTAGCAATCAGCCCCAGCATTTT. Its translation is CASSPRDRVSNQPQHF.

This clone was seen a handful of times. V and J are TRBV4-1 and TRBJ1-3, with D perhaps matching TRBD1 (5 bases). The CDR3 length is 13 residues. V lost 0 bases, J lost 10 bases, and 10 bases lay in between. Germline V gene sequence: CDR1 MGHRA, CDR2 YSYEKL. Here the CDR3 reads CASSQDSSGTIYF. CDR3 in DNA: TGCGCCAGCAGCCAAGATTCATCAGGGACCATATATTTT.

V usage is TRBV6-1 and J usage is TRBJ2-2; tentative D call: TRBD1 (5 bases). With 2 bases removed from V and 4 bases from J, the gap between germline ends came to 11 bases. This CDR3 has 15 residues. CDR1 is MNHNS, CDR2 SASEGT, per germline. This CDR3 reads CASSERPDSTGELFF. The DNA of the CDR3 is TGTGCCAGCAGTGAAAGGCCAGACAGCACCGGGGAGCTGTTTTTT.

V and J are TRBV15 and TRBJ1-2; TRBD1 agrees at 7 bases. The germline V gene encodes CDR1 LNHNV and CDR2 YYDKDF (reference sequence). The CDR3 totals 16 residues. V lost 0 bases to trimming and J lost 3 bases; unmatched junction nucleotides: 7. The CDR3 here is CATSRDSTGSDYGYTF. CDR3 bases: TGTGCCACCAGCAGAGACTCGACAGGGAGCGACTATGGCTACACCTTC. The whole variable domain, remainder taken from reference TRBV15 and TRBJ1-2, is DAMVIQNPRYQVTQFGKPVTLSCSQTLNHNVMYWYQQKSSQAPKLLFHYYDKDFNNEADTPDNFQSRRPNTSFCFLDIRSPGLGDTAMYLCATSRDSTGSDYGYTFGSGTRLTVV.

V gene TRBV2 combines with J gene TRBJ1-5; D is undetermined. With 3 bases removed from V and 7 bases from J, the gap between germline ends came to 13 bases. Germline assignment: CDR1 SNHLY and CDR2 FYNNEI. CDR3 length: 14 residues. The CDR3 bases are TGTGCCAGCAGTGAGGTGTCCGAGTCCCAGCCCCAGCATTTT. Its protein product is CASSEVSESQPQHF.

This clone was found a few times. Other DNA sequences in the sample encode the same CDR3. The chain's CDR3 is CASSYSGVSGEQYF. The CDR3 DNA reads TGTGCCAGCAGTTACTCGGGGGTCTCAGGCGAGCAGTACTTC. The gene calls are TRBV6-5 and TRBJ2-7; D is possibly TRBD1 or TRBD2 (5 bases each). This CDR3 has 14 amino acids. Germline assignment: CDR1 MNHEY and CDR2 SVGAGI. V was cut by 0 bases and J by 6 bases, with 12 bases left in between.

This chain links TRBV5-1 with TRBJ1-1; D not resolved. Germline assignment: CDR1 SGHRS and CDR2 YFSETQ. The germline V and J ends were trimmed by 5 bases and 0 bases, with 8 bases remaining between them. This CDR3 has 13 amino acids. CDR3 loop: CASSSRLNTEAFF. The CDR3 nucleotides are TGCGCCAGCAGTTCAAGACTGAACACTGAAGCTTTCTTT.

This rearrangement joins TRBV6-2 or TRBV6-3 to TRBJ2-7; D call uncertain. The germline V and J ends were trimmed by 2 bases and 2 bases, with 13 bases remaining between them. The V gene's germline CDR1 is MNHEY and CDR2 SVGEGT. The CDR3 extends over 15 amino acids. CDR3 sequence reads: CASSYGRRGPYEQYF. CDR3 nucleotides: TGTGCCAGCAGTTACGGCAGGCGAGGACCCTACGAGCAGTACTTC.